This T cell receptor beta chain is from a study of breast tumors, draining lymph nodes, adjacent tissues. Samples came from axillary lymph nodes draining the breast cancer. As for this clonotype: Its antigen is undetermined.

Germline lookup yields CDR1 DFQATT and CDR2 SNEGSKA (reference sequence). Between the trimmed V and J ends, which lost 6 bases and 5 bases, there was a span of 13 bases. The CDR3 has 12 residues. Study-wide results and caveats: Findings are consistent with lymph node origin and intratumoral expansion of most tumor T cells. Compared with basal-like, luminal-like tumors shared significantly more repertoire with nontumor tissue. That most tumor T cells come from lymph nodes remained unproven. Tumor TCR diversity was below lymph nodes but above nontumor tissue.

TCRdb analysed the multiplex PCR reads with MiXCR anew, one entry per CDR3 protein. The repertoire consists of 250,000 or so distinct CDR3 sequences, with roughly 30% occurring once and the leading ten covering roughly 1.1%. The chain carries TRBV20-1 and TRBJ2-5, with D possibly matching TRBD2 (6 bases). The sequenced sample consisted of axillary lymph node tissue. This clonotype was obtained from a female donor with breast cancer. Some clones in this sample may be carry-over from other donors' samples. CDR3 sequence: CSAAPGEETQYF. In nucleotides, the CDR3 is TGCAGTGCGGCTCCGGGAGAGGAGACCCAGTACTTC.